This T cell receptor (beta chain) comes out of a study of beta chain features in type 1 diabetes. Whole-study context: Patients were similar to healthy donors in age and gender (as well as in cell yields). Study-wide results and limits: Still unanswered here is whether HLA type influences TCRB rearrangement. In all four CD4+ subsets, TCRB CDR3 length was significantly, moderately reduced in type 1 diabetes.

All of the isolated RNA was reverse transcribed, so expressed TCRB transcripts were sequenced. Repertoires were generated with immunoSEQ multiplex PCR, while TCRdb's copy carries only in-frame clones and drops some. The data show some 150,000 clones, about 12% seen once. Each population that was sorted was more than 98% pure. About this clone itself: The antigen is undetermined.

V was clipped by 7 bases and J by 5 bases; unmatched bases: 9. The CDR3 runs 15 residues. Per germline, CDR1 SNHLY and CDR2 FYNNEI. Sequenced: central memory CD4+ T cells from blood. J is TRBJ2-5 and V is TRBV2; 11 nucleotides agree with TRBD2. The receptor comes from a man aged 18 to 29 with type 1 diabetes. The CDR3 nucleotides read TGTGCCAGCACTCCGACTAGCGGGGCGGTGGAGACCCAGTACTTC. It encodes CASTPTSGAVETQYF.